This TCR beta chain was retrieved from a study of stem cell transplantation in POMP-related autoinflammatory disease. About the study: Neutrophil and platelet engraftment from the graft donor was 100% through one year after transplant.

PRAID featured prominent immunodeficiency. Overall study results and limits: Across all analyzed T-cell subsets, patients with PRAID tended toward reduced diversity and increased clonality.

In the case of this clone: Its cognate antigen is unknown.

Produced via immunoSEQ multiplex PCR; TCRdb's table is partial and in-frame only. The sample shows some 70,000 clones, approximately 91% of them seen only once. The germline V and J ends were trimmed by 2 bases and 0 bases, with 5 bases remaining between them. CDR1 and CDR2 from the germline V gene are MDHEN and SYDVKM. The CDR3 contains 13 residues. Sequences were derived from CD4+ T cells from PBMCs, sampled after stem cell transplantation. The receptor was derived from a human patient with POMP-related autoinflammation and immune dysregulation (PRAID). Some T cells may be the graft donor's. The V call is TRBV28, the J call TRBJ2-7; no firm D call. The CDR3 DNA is TGTGCCAGCAGTTTAGCAGGCTCCTACGAGCAGTACGTC. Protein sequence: CASSLAGSYEQYV.